A single sample is the source of the 32 T cell receptor beta chains below, sequenced in a study of shared clonotypes between healthy human individuals. The method was immunoSEQ multiplex PCR; TCRdb's version includes in-frame clones alone and lacks a portion of them. The table shows roughly 510,000 clones, with about 79% occurring only once. Sequencing was done on a sample of PBMCs. Receptors were obtained from a woman aged 40 to 50 in good health. Some clones in this sample may be carry-over from other donors' samples.

The V and J genes are TRBV27 and TRBJ2-1; no firm D call. This CDR3 is 12 amino acids long. V was pared by 6 bases and J by 0 bases, with 3 bases between. Germline lookup yields CDR1 MNHEY and CDR2 SMNVEV (reference sequence). As DNA, the CDR3 is TGTGCCAGCAGCAACTCCTACAATGAGCAGTTCTTC. Translating it yields CASSNSYNEQFF.

Many counts were recorded for this clone. Other DNA sequences within the sample encode an identical CDR3. This rearrangement joins TRBV28 to TRBJ2-1; D is possibly TRBD2 (6 bases). Per germline, CDR1 MDHEN and CDR2 SYDVKM. The V end was cut by 0 bases, the J end by 0 bases, with 9 bases between. This CDR3 has 16 residues. The CDR3 DNA is TGTGCCAGCAGTTTATGGCGGGGTTCCTCCTACAATGAGCAGTTCTTC. This sequence encodes CASSLWRGSSYNEQFF.

V is TRBV19 and J is TRBJ1-5; D gene ambiguous. V was pared by 1 base and J by 1 base, with 8 bases between. This CDR3 comprises 15 residues. Germline V gene data show CDR1 as LNHDA and CDR2 as SQIVND (reference sequence). The CDR3 loop reads CASSIGVGSNQPQHF. The CDR3 DNA sequence: TGTGCCAGTAGTATAGGGGTAGGGAGCAATCAGCCCCAGCATTTT.

CDR3 loop: CASSPANSQTTNEKLFF. The CDR3, as DNA: TGTGCCAGCTCACCAGCAAACAGTCAAACAACTAATGAAAAACTGTTTTTT. The chain carries TRBV18 and TRBJ1-4; D uncertain. V gave up 2 bases and J gave up 0 bases, with 13 bases separating them. The CDR3 consists of 17 residues. CDR1 KGHSH and CDR2 LQKENI come from the germline V gene.

This rearrangement joins TRBV6-5 to TRBJ2-2; 10 nucleotides agree with TRBD2. Losses at the gene ends were 6 bases for V and 7 bases for J; bases not matched to a gene: 5. Germline CDR1 reads MNHEY; CDR2 reads SVGAGI. The CDR3 extends over 14 amino acids. The CDR3 is CASRLAGTDGELFF. The CDR3 DNA reads TGTGCCAGCAGACTAGCGGGAACGGACGGGGAGCTGTTTTTT.

This chain uses TRBV28 with TRBJ2-7; TRBD2 matches at 8 bases. V lost 7 bases and J lost 5; bases outside the gene matches: 7. Germline CDR1 MDHEN, CDR2 SYDVKM. The CDR3 is made up of 13 amino acids. The CDR3 DNA sequence: TGTGCCAGCATGGCGGGAGGTCGTGACGAGCAGTACTTC. Translation: CASMAGGRDEQYF.

The genes are TRBV30 and TRBJ2-7; TRBD1 matches at 11 bases. J was trimmed by 5 bases and V by 5 bases; bases with no gene match: 8. Germline V CDR1 and CDR2: GTSNPN, SVGIG (reference sequence). The CDR3 sequence is 14 residues long. For the CDR3, the DNA is TGTGCCTGGGGACCGGGACAGGGGGTCCACGAGCAGTACTTC. It encodes CAWGPGQGVHEQYF.

V gene TRBV28 combines with J gene TRBJ2-7, with TRBD2 as a possible D gene (6 bases). V was pared by 3 bases and J by 1 base, with 16 bases between. This CDR3 is 16 amino acids long. In germline, CDR1 is MDHEN, CDR2 SYDVKM. The CDR3 bases are TGTGCCAGCAGTTTGCCCCGCGGGGTTGGGTCCTACGAGCAGTACTTC. This encodes CASSLPRGVGSYEQYF.

In its sample, this clone was seen a few times. V is TRBV4-1 and J is TRBJ2-3, with 14 bases matching TRBD2. The V segment lost 1 base and the J segment 2 bases; nucleotides outside the gene matches: 2. The CDR3 is made up of 17 amino acids. Germline CDR1 and CDR2: MGHRA and YSYEKL. The CDR3 DNA reads as TGCGCCAGCAGCCAAGGGGGACTAGCGGGAGTCACAGATACGCAGTATTTT. Amino acid sequence: CASSQGGLAGVTDTQYF.

In nucleotides, the CDR3 is TGTGCCAGCAGCTTAGAGGGAGGGCCCGACAATGAGCAGTTCTTC. This translates into CASSLEGGPDNEQFF. The chain joins TRBV11-3 to TRBJ2-1, with 7 bases that match TRBD2. Trimming took 0 bases from V and 5 from J; bases not matched to a gene: 4. Per the germline V gene, CDR1 is SGHNT and CDR2 is YENEEA. CDR3 length: 15 amino acids.

The V gene is TRBV30, the J gene TRBJ1-5; tentative D call: TRBD1 (5 bases). CDR3 length equals 13 residues. With 2 bases removed from V and 12 bases from J, the gap between germline ends came to 17 bases. CDR1 and CDR2 from the germline V gene are GTSNPN and SVGIG (reference sequence). CDR3 sequence (DNA): TGTGCCTGGAGTAGGACCGCCGTGGGGGGCCAGCATTTT. Translation gives CAWSRTAVGGQHF. The whole variable domain, filled in from reference TRBV30 and TRBJ1-5, reads SQTIHQWPATLVQPVGSPLSLECTVEGTSNPNLYWYRQAAGRGLQLLFYSVGIGQISSEVPQNLSASRPQDRQFILSSKKLLLSDSGFYLCAWSRTAVGGQHFGDGTRLSIL.

The chain joins TRBV11-3 to TRBJ2-7; TRBD1 aligns across 7 bases. Germline V gives CDR1 SGHNT, CDR2 YENEEA. The CDR3 contains 14 residues. V dropped 5 bases and J dropped 0; count of bases not matched to a gene: 4. This chain's CDR3 is CASSATGLSYEQYF. The CDR3 DNA is TGTGCCAGCAGCGCGACAGGGCTCTCCTACGAGCAGTACTTC.

This chain uses TRBV28 with TRBJ1-3; 8 bases fit TRBD1. V lost 4 bases to trimming and J lost 0 bases; unmatched junction nucleotides: 11. The CDR3 loop spans 18 amino acids. CDR1 and CDR2 (germline): MDHEN, SYDVKM. CDR3 region: CASSSAFRGLFSGNTIYF. CDR3 DNA: TGTGCCAGCAGTTCCGCATTCAGGGGGCTATTCTCTGGAAACACCATATATTTT.

The V and J genes are TRBV7-2 and TRBJ1-4; 8 bases line up with TRBD1. The J segment lost 8 bases and the V segment lost 1 base, leaving 9 bases of the junction unmatched. The CDR3 has 16 amino acids. Germline V gene lookup returns CDR1 SGHTA and CDR2 FQGNSA. The CDR3 protein is CASSLGGAGGGEKLFF. CDR3 bases: TGTGCCAGCAGCTTAGGAGGGGCAGGGGGCGGAGAAAAACTGTTTTTT.

CDR3 protein: CASSLRGPRGSEKLFF. For the CDR3, the DNA is TGTGCCAGCAGTTTAAGGGGGCCCCGGGGCAGTGAAAAACTGTTTTTT. This chain joins TRBV27 and TRBJ1-4; the match to TRBD1 covers 7 bases. The CDR3 spans 16 residues. The junction had 10 bases not matched to a gene; V was cut back by 2 bases and J by 7 bases. Germline CDR1 and CDR2: MNHEY and SMNVEV (reference sequence).

A few counts support this clone. The chain couples TRBV7-2 to TRBJ2-2; D gene ambiguous. The CDR3 spans 15 residues. The V and J ends lost 9 bases and 6 bases respectively, with 20 bases between them. The germline V gene has CDR1 SGHTA and CDR2 FQGNSA. The CDR3 is CARLRPPVRAGELFF. In nucleotides, the CDR3 is TGTGCCAGACTTCGTCCTCCGGTTCGCGCCGGGGAGCTGTTTTTT.

The chain couples TRBV7-6 to TRBJ2-3; D might be TRBD2 (6 bases). The germline V and J ends were trimmed by 6 bases and 3 bases, with 10 bases remaining between them. The CDR3 consists of 13 residues. The germline V gene encodes CDR1 SGHVS and CDR2 FNYEAQ. CDR3 nucleotide sequence: TGTGCCAGCAGGCAGGCGGGGACAGATACGCAGTATTTT. Its protein is CASRQAGTDTQYF.

The chain joins TRBV7-9 to TRBJ1-1; D is uncertain. V lost 1 base and J 10 bases, leaving 10 bases between the germline ends. Germline V gene data show CDR1 as SEHNR and CDR2 as FQNEAQ (reference sequence). The CDR3 is made up of 12 amino acids. The CDR3 protein is CASSLGPQPAFF. The CDR3 coding sequence is TGTGCCAGCAGCTTAGGACCCCAGCCAGCTTTCTTT. Combining the CDR3 with reference TRBV7-9 and TRBJ1-1 gives the whole variable domain DTGVSQNPRHKITKRGQNVTFRCDPISEHNRLYWYRQTLGQGPEFLTYFQNEAQLEKSRLLSDRFSAERPKGSFSTLEIQRTEQGDSAMYLCASSLGPQPAFFGQGTRLTVV.

The chain combines TRBV25-1 with TRBJ2-5; TRBD1 matches at 9 bases. The DNA end is a closer match to TRBJ2-7, so the J assignment may be wrong. The CDR3 is 17 amino acids. Germline CDR1 MGHDK, CDR2 SYGVNS. This chain's CDR3 is CASSDSSGTGRLHEQYF. CDR3 nucleotide sequence: TGTGCCAGCAGTGACTCCTCCGGGACAGGGAGGTTGCACGAGCAGTACTTC.

The chain has TRBV6-6 and TRBJ2-5; D not resolved. Trimming took off 6 bases at V and 5 bases at J, with 7 bases between the two ends. This CDR3 spans 11 amino acids. Germline CDR1 and CDR2: MNHNY and SVGAGI (reference sequence). The CDR3 sequence is CASSPSETQYF. The CDR3 DNA is TGTGCCAGCAGCCCCTCGGAGACCCAGTACTTC.

Only a few counts were recorded for this clone. This chain links TRBV5-1 with TRBJ2-3; tentative D call: TRBD1 (6 bases). Germline CDR1 SGHRS, CDR2 YFSETQ. V dropped 2 bases and J dropped 3 bases, with 7 bases sitting between them. The CDR3 sequence is 13 residues long. CDR3 loop: CASSFTGTDTQYF. For the CDR3, the DNA is TGCGCCAGCAGCTTTACAGGGACAGATACGCAGTATTTT.

This clone came up once. The rearrangement links TRBV25-1 to TRBJ2-2; D not resolved. This CDR3 is 11 amino acids long. Per the germline V gene, CDR1 is MGHDK and CDR2 is SYGVNS. Trimming removed 5 bases from V and 6 bases from J, with 4 bases in between. The CDR3 DNA reads as TGTGCCAGCAGTTTTGCCGGGGAGCTGTTTTTT. This sequence encodes CASSFAGELFF.

On this clone: A much larger clone lies a single base off, so this may be a read error. Other DNA sequences of this sample code for an identical CDR3. The CDR3 coding sequence is TGTGCCAGCAGCGGTGGGACTAGCATAGTGGCCGGGGAGCTGTTTTTT. As protein: CASSGGTSIVAGELFF. The V call is TRBV2, the J call TRBJ2-2; 9 positions match TRBD2. V gave up 6 bases and J gave up 6 bases; unmatched junction bases: 11. Per germline, CDR1 SNHLY and CDR2 FYNNEI. The CDR3 loop spans 16 amino acids.

The chain has TRBV5-4 and TRBJ2-3; 7 bases align to TRBD2. J lost 0 bases, V lost 5 bases, and 6 bases had no gene match. Germline V gives CDR1 SGHNT, CDR2 YYREEE (reference sequence). The CDR3 consists of 15 residues. The CDR3 region is CASSMTSSSTDTQYF. Written as DNA, the CDR3 is TGTGCCAGCAGTATGACTAGCTCTAGCACAGATACGCAGTATTTT.

The chain employs TRBV29-1 and TRBJ1-3, with 11 bases matching TRBD1. Germline lookup yields CDR1 SQVTM and CDR2 ANQGSEA. The J segment lost 2 bases and the V segment lost 6 bases, leaving 3 bases of the junction unmatched. This CDR3 region has 14 residues. CDR3 sequence (DNA): TGCAGCGTAACGGGACAGGGGGCTGGAAACACCATATATTTT. Translation: CSVTGQGAGNTIYF.

The chain has TRBV7-2 and TRBJ1-4; 8 bases match TRBD1. The CDR3 length is 15 residues. J gave up 7 bases and V 0 bases, and 4 bases lay outside the gene matches. Germline loops: CDR1 SGHTA, CDR2 FQGNSA. The CDR3 protein is CASSLAGTGGEKLFF. CDR3 coding DNA: TGTGCCAGCAGCTTAGCGGGAACAGGGGGTGAAAAACTGTTTTTT.

V and J are TRBV28 and TRBJ1-2, with 9 bases aligning to TRBD1. V was pared by 6 bases and J by 2 bases, with 4 bases of the junction left unmatched. Germline V gene data show CDR1 as MDHEN and CDR2 as SYDVKM. This CDR3 is 14 amino acids long. CDR3 nucleotide sequence: TGTGCCAGCAGGCGGGACAGGGCCAACTATGGCTACACCTTC. Amino acid sequence: CASRRDRANYGYTF.

The chain links TRBV2 to TRBJ1-4; TRBD1 matches 7 bases. The CDR3 consists of 16 residues. V lost 4 bases and J lost 0; bases outside the gene matches: 5. CDR1 is SNHLY, CDR2 FYNNEI, per germline. This CDR3 reads CASSGGQTATNEKLFF. The CDR3 nucleotides are TGTGCCAGCAGTGGGGGACAGACCGCAACTAATGAAAAACTGTTTTTT.

The sample holds many counts of this clone. The rearrangement joins TRBV9 to TRBJ2-7; D unclear. From germline, CDR1 is SGDLS and CDR2 YYNGEE. This CDR3 comprises 14 residues. V lost 4 bases, J lost 0 bases, and 11 bases lay in between. DNA of the CDR3: TGTGCCAGCAGCCGGTCAGGCCGCTCCTACGAGCAGTACTTC. The encoded protein is CASSRSGRSYEQYF.

The rearrangement uses TRBV28 and TRBJ2-1; D unresolved. This CDR3 has 13 amino acids. Germline V CDR1 and CDR2: MDHEN, SYDVKM. Trimming removed 6 bases at V and 4 bases at J, with 10 bases between. The CDR3 region has the DNA TGTGCCAGCAGAAAGACACCTTACAATGAGCAGTTCTTC. This encodes CASRKTPYNEQFF.

The chain uses TRBV7-9 and TRBJ2-5; D is uncertain. Germline CDR1 SEHNR, CDR2 FQNEAQ (reference sequence). The CDR3 totals 12 residues. Trimming pared 5 bases from V and 5 bases from J, leaving 9 bases between. CDR3 nucleotides: TGTGCCAGCAGCGCAGTTGGGGAGACCCAGTACTTC. Protein product: CASSAVGETQYF.

The chain joins TRBV4-1 to TRBJ1-4; a weak D match, TRBD1 (5 bases). Germline V gives CDR1 MGHRA, CDR2 YSYEKL. The CDR3 extends over 14 amino acids. Trimming cost V 4 bases and J 3 bases, with 9 bases left between them. The CDR3 DNA sequence: TGCGCCAGCAGCCGCGGGGGACCTAATGAAAAACTGTTTTTT. It encodes CASSRGGPNEKLFF.